This T cell receptor beta chain was profiled in a study of blood T cell repertoires in COVID-19. Study as a whole: Acute and convalescent COVID-19 specimens originated in the United States, Italy and Spain. T cells, B-cell-depleted T cells, or PBMCs supplied cDNA or gDNA.

V was shortened by 2 bases and J by 5 bases, with 9 bases between the two germline ends. The CDR3 extends over 13 amino acids. Germline CDR1 is SGHAT and CDR2 is FQNNGV. Source study methods: For nucleated cells, counts were estimated from reference gene primer amplification. Data came from immunoSEQ multiplex PCR; TCRdb stores just in-frame clones and leaves some out. The V and J calls and the clone size are those of that table, but D and trimming were determined from the DNA. This table holds under 200,000 clones, roughly 88% found once. V gene TRBV11-2 combines with J gene TRBJ1-1; D is uncertain. Sequencing input: peripheral blood. The receptor was derived from a woman aged 80 or older with acute or convalescent COVID-19. The CDR3 DNA is TGTGCCAGCAGCTTAAGGACTGGGACTGAAGCTTTCTTT. Amino acid sequence: CASSLRTGTEAFF. Variable domain in full (rest from reference TRBV11-2 and TRBJ1-1): EAGVAQSPRYKIIEKRQSVAFWCNPISGHATLYWYQQILGQGPKLLIQFQNNGVVDDSQLPKDRFSAERLKGVDSTLKIQPAKLEDSAVYLCASSLRTGTEAFFGQGTRLTVV.